What follows describes a single TCR beta chain. These data come from a study of cytomegalovirus exposure and HLA in healthy donors. Likely unrecorded immune exposures existed in these nominally healthy donors. Primers included in the PCR were 60 Vbeta and 13 Jbeta primers. Method: immunoSEQ multiplex PCR; TCRdb's copy keeps in-frame clones and lacks some. Listed are roughly 120,000 clones; around 2.4% falls within the top ten. The receptor's source is a man aged 40-50 years in good health and CMV-seronegative. Source material: PBMCs.

CDR3 DNA: TGCGCCAGCAGCTTGGCCGTCGGGGGGGCACGGGGCTACACCTTC. Residues: CASSLAVGGARGYTF. The gene calls are TRBV5-1 and TRBJ1-2; maybe TRBD1 (6 bases). CDR1 is SGHRS, CDR2 YFSETQ, per germline. Trimming removed 0 bases at V and 8 bases at J, with 17 bases between. The CDR3 totals 15 residues.